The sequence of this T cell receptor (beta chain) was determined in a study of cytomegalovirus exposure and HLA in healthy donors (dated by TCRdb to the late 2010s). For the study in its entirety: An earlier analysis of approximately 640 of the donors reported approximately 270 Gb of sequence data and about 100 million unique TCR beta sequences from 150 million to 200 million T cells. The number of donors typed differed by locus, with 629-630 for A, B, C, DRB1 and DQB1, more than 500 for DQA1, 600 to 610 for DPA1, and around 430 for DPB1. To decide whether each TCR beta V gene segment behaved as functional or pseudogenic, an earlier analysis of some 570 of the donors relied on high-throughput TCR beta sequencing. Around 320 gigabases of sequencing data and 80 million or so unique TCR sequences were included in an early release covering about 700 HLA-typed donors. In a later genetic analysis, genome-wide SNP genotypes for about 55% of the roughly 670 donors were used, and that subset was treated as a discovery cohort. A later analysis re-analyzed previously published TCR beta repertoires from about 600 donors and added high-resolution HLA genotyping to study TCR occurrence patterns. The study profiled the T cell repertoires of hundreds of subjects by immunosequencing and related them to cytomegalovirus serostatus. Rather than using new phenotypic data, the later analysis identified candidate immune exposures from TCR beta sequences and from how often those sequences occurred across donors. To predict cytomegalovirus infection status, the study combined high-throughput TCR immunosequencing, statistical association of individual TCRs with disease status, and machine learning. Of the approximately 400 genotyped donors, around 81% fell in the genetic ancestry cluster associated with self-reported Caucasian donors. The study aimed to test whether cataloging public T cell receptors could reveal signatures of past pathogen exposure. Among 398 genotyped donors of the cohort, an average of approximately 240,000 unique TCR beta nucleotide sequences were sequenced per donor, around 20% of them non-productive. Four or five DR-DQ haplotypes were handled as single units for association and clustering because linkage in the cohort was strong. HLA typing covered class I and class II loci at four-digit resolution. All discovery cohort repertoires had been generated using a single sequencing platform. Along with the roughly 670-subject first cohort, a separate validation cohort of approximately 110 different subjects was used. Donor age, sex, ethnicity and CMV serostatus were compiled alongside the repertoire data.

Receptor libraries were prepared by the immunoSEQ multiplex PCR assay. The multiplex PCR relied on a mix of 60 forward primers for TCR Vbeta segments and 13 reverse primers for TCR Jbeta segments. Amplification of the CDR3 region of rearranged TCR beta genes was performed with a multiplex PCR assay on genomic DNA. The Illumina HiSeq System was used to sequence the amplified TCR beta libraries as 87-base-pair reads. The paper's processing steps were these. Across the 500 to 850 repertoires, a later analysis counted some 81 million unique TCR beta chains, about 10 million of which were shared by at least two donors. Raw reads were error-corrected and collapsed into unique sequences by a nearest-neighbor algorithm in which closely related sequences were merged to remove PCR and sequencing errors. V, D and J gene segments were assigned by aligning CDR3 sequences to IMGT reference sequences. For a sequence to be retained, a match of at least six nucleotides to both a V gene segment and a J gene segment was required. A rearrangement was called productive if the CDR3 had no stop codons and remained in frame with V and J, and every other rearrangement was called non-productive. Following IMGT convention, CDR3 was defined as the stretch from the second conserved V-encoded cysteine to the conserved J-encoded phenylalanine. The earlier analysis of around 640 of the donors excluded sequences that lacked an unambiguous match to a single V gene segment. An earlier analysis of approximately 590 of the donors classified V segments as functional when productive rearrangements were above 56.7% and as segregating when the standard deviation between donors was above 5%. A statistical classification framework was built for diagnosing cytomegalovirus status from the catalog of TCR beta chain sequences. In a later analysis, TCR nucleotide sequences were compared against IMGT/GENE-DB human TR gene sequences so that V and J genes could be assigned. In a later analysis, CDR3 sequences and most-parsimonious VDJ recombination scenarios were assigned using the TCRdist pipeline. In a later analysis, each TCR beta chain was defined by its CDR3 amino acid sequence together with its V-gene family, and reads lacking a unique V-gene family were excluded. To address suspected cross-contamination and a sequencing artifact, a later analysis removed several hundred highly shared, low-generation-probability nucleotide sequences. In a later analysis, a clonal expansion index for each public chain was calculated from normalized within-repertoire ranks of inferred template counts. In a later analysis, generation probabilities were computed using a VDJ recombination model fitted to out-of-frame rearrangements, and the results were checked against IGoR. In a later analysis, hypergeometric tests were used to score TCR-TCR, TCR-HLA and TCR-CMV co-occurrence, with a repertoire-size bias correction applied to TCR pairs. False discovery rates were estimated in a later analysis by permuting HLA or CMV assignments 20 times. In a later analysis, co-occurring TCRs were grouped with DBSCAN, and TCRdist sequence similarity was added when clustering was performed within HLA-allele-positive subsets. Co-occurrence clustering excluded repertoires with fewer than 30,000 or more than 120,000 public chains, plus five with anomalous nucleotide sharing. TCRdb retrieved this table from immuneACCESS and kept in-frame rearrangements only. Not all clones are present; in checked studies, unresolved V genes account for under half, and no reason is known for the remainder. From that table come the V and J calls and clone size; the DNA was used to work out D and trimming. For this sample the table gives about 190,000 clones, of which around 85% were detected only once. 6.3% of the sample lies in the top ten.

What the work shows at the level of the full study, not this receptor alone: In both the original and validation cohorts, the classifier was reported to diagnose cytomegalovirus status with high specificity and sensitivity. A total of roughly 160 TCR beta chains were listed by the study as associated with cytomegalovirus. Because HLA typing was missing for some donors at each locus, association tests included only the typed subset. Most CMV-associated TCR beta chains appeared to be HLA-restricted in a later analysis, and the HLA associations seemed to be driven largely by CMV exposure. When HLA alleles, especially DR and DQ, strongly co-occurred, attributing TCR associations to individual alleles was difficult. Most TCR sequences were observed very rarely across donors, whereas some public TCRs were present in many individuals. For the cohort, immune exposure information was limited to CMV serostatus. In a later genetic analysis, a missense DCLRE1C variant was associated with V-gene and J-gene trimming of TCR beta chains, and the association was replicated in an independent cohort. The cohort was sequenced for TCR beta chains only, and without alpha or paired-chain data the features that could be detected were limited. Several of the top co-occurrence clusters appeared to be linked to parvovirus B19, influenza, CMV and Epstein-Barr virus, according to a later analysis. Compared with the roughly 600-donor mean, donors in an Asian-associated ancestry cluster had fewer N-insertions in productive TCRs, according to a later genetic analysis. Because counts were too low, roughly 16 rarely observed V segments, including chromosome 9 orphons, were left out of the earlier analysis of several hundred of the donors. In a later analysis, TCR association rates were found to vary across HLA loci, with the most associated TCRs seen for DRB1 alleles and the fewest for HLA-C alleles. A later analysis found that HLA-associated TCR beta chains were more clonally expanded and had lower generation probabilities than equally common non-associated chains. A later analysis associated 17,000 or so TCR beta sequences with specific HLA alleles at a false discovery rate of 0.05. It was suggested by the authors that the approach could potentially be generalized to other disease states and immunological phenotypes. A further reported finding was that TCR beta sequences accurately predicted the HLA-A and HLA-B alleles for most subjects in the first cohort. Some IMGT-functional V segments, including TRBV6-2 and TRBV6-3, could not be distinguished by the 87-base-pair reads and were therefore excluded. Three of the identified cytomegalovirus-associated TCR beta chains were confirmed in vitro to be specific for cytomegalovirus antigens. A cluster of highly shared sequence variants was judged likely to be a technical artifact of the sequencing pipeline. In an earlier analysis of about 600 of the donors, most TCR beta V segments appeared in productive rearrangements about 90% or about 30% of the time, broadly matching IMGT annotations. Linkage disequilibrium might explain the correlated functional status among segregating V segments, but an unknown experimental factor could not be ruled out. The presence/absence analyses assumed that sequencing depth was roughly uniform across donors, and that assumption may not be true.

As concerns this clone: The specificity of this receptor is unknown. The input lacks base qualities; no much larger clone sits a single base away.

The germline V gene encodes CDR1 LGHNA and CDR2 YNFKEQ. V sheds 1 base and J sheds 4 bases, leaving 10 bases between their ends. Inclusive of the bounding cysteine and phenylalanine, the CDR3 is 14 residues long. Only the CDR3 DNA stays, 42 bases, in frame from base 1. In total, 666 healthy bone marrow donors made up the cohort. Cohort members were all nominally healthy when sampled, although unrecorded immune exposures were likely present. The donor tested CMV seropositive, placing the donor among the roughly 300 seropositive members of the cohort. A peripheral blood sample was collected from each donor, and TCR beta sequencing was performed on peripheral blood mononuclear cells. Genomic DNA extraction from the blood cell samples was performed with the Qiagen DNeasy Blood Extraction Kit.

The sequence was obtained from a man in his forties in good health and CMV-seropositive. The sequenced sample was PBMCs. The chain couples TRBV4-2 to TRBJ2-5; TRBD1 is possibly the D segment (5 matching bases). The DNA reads TGTGCCAGCAGCCAAGTAGGGGCTGGAGAGACCCAGTACTTC. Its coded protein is CASSQVGAGETQYF.